A selection of T cell receptor beta chains follows, all from one sample in a study of OX40 agonist ivuxolimab in advanced cancers. TCRdb's copy holds only in-frame clones and misses some; the assay was immunoSEQ multiplex PCR. The data hold just over 90,000 clones, with under 95% observed a single time. The sample here was CD4+ or CD8+ T cells sorted from blood, taken in a trial of the OX40 agonist ivuxolimab. These receptor sequences come from an adult with an advanced solid tumor such as melanoma, head and neck, liver or kidney cancer. Both conserved end residues are part of each CDR3. A D gene is named only where the DNA matches it firmly. Some rows have no size entry. The others give once, few or many, or a class for an expanded clone.

>TRBJ1-2|-|TRBV7-8|-
TGTGCCAGCAGTTCGGGGGACCACTATGGCTACACCTTC
CASSSGDHYGYTF
>TRBJ1-5|-|TRBV10-2|-
TGCGCCAGCAGTGAAAAGGGTCCCTGGGGAGATCAGCCCCAGCATTTT
CASSEKGPWGDQPQHF
>TRBJ2-1|-|TRBV27|TRBD2
TGTGCCAGCAGTTACAGCGGGGGGCAATACAATGAGCAGTTCTTC
CASSYSGGQYNEQFF
>TRBJ2-7|-|TRBV5-5|TRBD2
TGTGCCAGCAGCTTGGGACTAGCGGGAGAGGTTTACGAGCAGTACTTC
CASSLGLAGEVYEQYF
>TRBJ2-7|-|TRBV27|TRBD2
TGTGCCAGCAGTTTCCAACCTAGCGGCGAGCAGTACTTC
CASSFQPSGEQYF
>TRBJ2-2|-|TRBV25-1|-
TGTGCCAGCAGTGAAGAGGTAGGGGACACCGGGGAGCTGTTTTTT
CASSEEVGDTGELFF
>TRBJ2-7|-|TRBV19|TRBD2
TGTGCCAGTAGTATCACTAGCGGGAGCGACGAGCAGTACTTC
CASSITSGSDEQYF
>TRBJ2-1|-|TRBV2|TRBD2
TGTGCCAGCAGTGAAGTTTCAGCGGGAGGAAGTATTGAGCAGTTCTTC
CASSEVSAGGSIEQFF
>TRBJ1-2|-|TRBV10-3|-
TGTGCCATCAGTGATGGCGGATGGGGCATAAACTATGGCTACACCTTC
CAISDGGWGINYGYTF
>TRBJ2-7|-|TRBV5-4|TRBD1
TGTGCCAGCAGCTCGGGACAGGGCCCCTACGAGCAGTACTTC
CASSSGQGPYEQYF
>TRBJ2-7|-|TRBV12-5|-
TGTGCTAGTGGTCCCGGAGATCTACGAAACGAGCAGTACTTC
CASGPGDLRNEQYF
>TRBJ2-7|-|TRBV11-2|TRBD2
TGTGCCAGCAGCTTCCCCTCTAGCGGGGGGACCTACGAGCAGTACTTC
CASSFPSSGGTYEQYF
>TRBJ2-7|-|TRBV5-1|TRBD1
TGCGCCAGCAGCCCCACAGGGGGCCGCGAGCAGTACTTC
CASSPTGGREQYF
>TRBJ1-2|few|TRBV20-1|-
TGCAGTGCTAGTGGGCTCTATGGCTACACCTTC
CSASGLYGYTF
>TRBJ2-3|-|TRBV5-8|-
TGTGCCAGCAGCTTGGGGATACAGGTTTCAGATACGCAGTATTTT
CASSLGIQVSDTQYF
>TRBJ2-1|-|TRBV29-1|-
TGCAGCGTTGATTGGCGGGGGCTGGACAGTGAGCAGTTCTTC
CSVDWRGLDSEQFF
>TRBJ2-5|-|TRBV14|TRBD1
TGTGCCAGCAGCCGGGCCTTGCAGGGGGCTGCGACCCAGTACTTC
CASSRALQGAATQYF
>TRBJ1-1|-|TRBV27|TRBD1
TGTGCCAGCACCCGCAGGGGACAGGGGGGGATGAGGACTGAAGCTTTCTTT
CASTRRGQGGMRTEAFF
>TRBJ2-7|once|TRBV5-1|TRBD1
TGCGCCAGCAGTCCCGGGACAGAATACGAGCAGTACTTC
CASSPGTEYEQYF
>TRBJ1-2|-|TRBV14|-
TGTGCCAGCAGCCAGGGCAGGAACTATGGCTACACCTTC
CASSQGRNYGYTF
>TRBJ2-3|-|TRBV5-6|-
TGTGCCAGCAGCCAGGGAAATCAGCAGTATTTT
CASSQGNQQYF
>TRBJ2-7|once|TRBV13|TRBD2
TGTGCCAGCAGCTCCCCGGGGGGGCACGAGCAGTACTTC
CASSSPGGHEQYF
>TRBJ2-2|-|TRBV15|TRBD2
TGTGCCACCAGCGGATTTGGACTAGCGGGAGACACCGGGGAGCTGTTTTTT
CATSGFGLAGDTGELFF
>TRBJ1-2|-|TRBV29-1|TRBD1
TGCAGCGACTCGGACAGGAACTATGGCTACACCTTC
CSDSDRNYGYTF
>TRBJ1-2|-|TRBV4-2|TRBD1
TGTGCCAGCAGCCAAAACTCGGGGACAGGGGTCATTGATGGCTACACCTTC
CASSQNSGTGVIDGYTF
>TRBJ2-4|-|TRBV19|TRBD2
TGTGCCAGTAGTTCCGGGACTAGCGGGGGGCCAGGAGAGTACTTC
CASSSGTSGGPGEYF
>TRBJ2-7|-|TRBV10-1|TRBD2
TGCGCCAGCAGTGACAGGACTAGCGGCAGCTACGAGCAGTACTTC
CASSDRTSGSYEQYF
>TRBJ1-4|once|TRBV11-2|-
TGTGCCAGCAGCTTCGGAGGGGAAAAACTGTTTTTT
CASSFGGEKLFF
>TRBJ1-2|-|TRBV27|-
TGTGCCAGCAGTTTAAGCCCGGAAGGATATGGCTACACCTTC
CASSLSPEGYGYTF
>TRBJ1-5|-|TRBV4-3|-
TGCGCCAGCAGCCAAGATCTCGGGGTGGGGCAGCCCCAGCATTTT
CASSQDLGVGQPQHF